This note documents a single T cell receptor beta chain sequence. Germline lookup yields CDR1 MNHEY and CDR2 SMNVEV (reference sequence). The CDR3 runs to 12 residues. V was pared by 5 bases and J by 10 bases, with 9 bases between. CMV status came from CD4+ T cell IFNgamma after overnight CMV lysate stimulation of fresh PBMCs. The source of the sample is a study of naive and memory T cell subsets. An equimolar mix of two oligonucleotides served as the beta constant-region primer for TRBC1 and TRBC2. TCRdb processed the UMI-ligation and nested PCR reads anew with MiXCR; each CDR3 protein has one entry. Of 75,000 to 85,000 distinct CDR3 sequences in the sample, about an eighth were seen once.

The clonotype originates from a human donor in good health. The chain is built from TRBV27 and TRBJ1-6; D is unresolved. The sequenced sample was central memory CD4+ T cells from blood. Written as DNA, the CDR3 is TGTGCCAGCAGTAGTATGGGATCACCCCTCCACTTT. Translating it yields CASSSMGSPLHF.